Presented here are 26 T cell receptor beta chains from one specimen sequenced in a study of blood T cell repertoires in COVID-19. The repertoire was sequenced with immunoSEQ multiplex PCR; TCRdb's copy has only in-frame clones and lacks some. The sample consists of just over 250,000 clones, around 90% of them appearing once. The sequenced sample consisted of peripheral blood. The source is a woman in her seventies with COVID-19, enrolled during active disease.

The table lists this clone with a count of one. This chain connects TRBV24-1 to TRBJ2-7, with 7 bases aligning to TRBD1. Per the germline V gene, CDR1 is KGHDR and CDR2 is SFDVKD. V shed 4 bases, J shed 2 bases, and the junction held 4 bases outside the gene matches. The CDR3 sequence is 14 residues long. CDR3 sequence reads: CATSEQGKPYEQYF. In nucleotides, the CDR3 is TGTGCCACCAGTGAACAGGGGAAACCCTACGAGCAGTACTTC.

The chain uses TRBV9 and TRBJ2-3; D might be TRBD1 (6 bases). V was clipped by 4 bases and J by 4 bases, with 16 bases between them. The CDR3 extends over 15 amino acids. Germline V lookup: CDR1 SGDLS, CDR2 YYNGEE. In DNA, the CDR3 is TGTGCCAGCAGCTGGGCAGGGGAAGGGGCAGATACGCAGTATTTT. Encoded protein: CASSWAGEGADTQYF.

The chain joins TRBV7-3 to TRBJ2-7, with 7 positions matching TRBD2. Germline loops: CDR1 SGHTA, CDR2 FQGTGA. CDR3 length: 15 amino acids. V lost 5 bases to trimming and J lost 2 bases; unmatched junction nucleotides: 9. Here the CDR3 DNA reads TGTGCCAGCAGCCTCGGGGCGGGAGATCCCTACGAGCAGTACTTC. Protein: CASSLGAGDPYEQYF.

The chain combines TRBV15 with TRBJ1-6, with 8 bases aligning to TRBD1. This CDR3 region has 16 residues. V shed 4 bases, J shed 6 bases, and the junction held 8 bases outside the gene matches. Germline CDR1 LNHNV, CDR2 YYDKDF (reference sequence). CDR3 in DNA: TGTGCCACCAGCATTGCAGGGGGCCAATTTAATTCACCCCTCCACTTT. This codes for CATSIAGGQFNSPLHF.

The gene calls are TRBV18 and TRBJ2-7, with 7 bases lining up with TRBD2. CDR3 length: 15 amino acids. Unmatched junction bases numbered 9, after V lost 5 bases and J lost 2 bases. Germline V gene lookup returns CDR1 KGHSH and CDR2 LQKENI. The CDR3 DNA reads as TGTGCCAGCTCAGGGGCGGGAGACTATACCTACGAGCAGTACTTC. Its translation is CASSGAGDYTYEQYF.

The chain has TRBV12-3 or TRBV12-4 and TRBJ1-4; D perhaps matches TRBD1 (5 bases). Deletions cut 6 bases from V and 10 bases from J, with 15 bases between. There are 13 residues in the CDR3. The CDR3 protein is CASSAQEYGKLFF. The DNA of the CDR3 is TGTGCCAGCAGCGCACAGGAATATGGAAAACTGTTTTTT.

The genes are TRBV4-1 and TRBJ1-5, with TRBD1 matching over 7 bases. The CDR3 has 13 amino acids. Per germline, CDR1 MGHRA and CDR2 YSYEKL. The junction had 4 bases not matched to a gene; V was cut back by 5 bases and J by 6 bases. DNA for the CDR3: TGCGCCAGCAGCAAGGGGGCTGGTCAGCCCCAGCATTTT. Protein product: CASSKGAGQPQHF.

The chain links TRBV3-1 (or the pseudogene TRBV3-2) to TRBJ1-4, with TRBD1 identical over 9 bases. Trimming at V came to 7 bases and at J to 8 bases, leaving 8 bases not matched to a gene. Germline CDR1 reads LGHDT; CDR2 reads YNNKEL (reference sequence). CDR3 length: 14 residues. The CDR3 protein is CASTRQGVGEKLFF. The DNA of the CDR3 is TGTGCCAGCACCAGACAGGGGGTGGGGGAAAAACTGTTTTTT.

The V call is TRBV18, the J call TRBJ1-1; D is unresolved. V dropped 0 bases and J dropped 3 bases, with 23 bases sitting between them. Germline lookup yields CDR1 KGHSH and CDR2 LQKENI. The CDR3 extends over 19 amino acids. CDR3 nucleotides: TGTGCCAGCTCACCACCGGCTTTGGGAGGAGTCGTCATGGACACTGAAGCTTTCTTT. This encodes CASSPPALGGVVMDTEAFF.

The count of this clone is one. V gene TRBV15 combines with J gene TRBJ1-5; no clear D. Germline values: CDR1 LNHNV, CDR2 YYDKDF (reference sequence). CDR3 length equals 13 residues. Trimming took off 0 bases at V and 9 bases at J, with 9 bases between the two ends. Here the CDR3 DNA reads TGTGCCACCAGCAGAGATCTAGGAGGGCCCCAGCATTTT. This encodes CATSRDLGGPQHF. The variable domain in full, with the rest retrieved from reference TRBV15 and TRBJ1-5, is DAMVIQNPRYQVTQFGKPVTLSCSQTLNHNVMYWYQQKSSQAPKLLFHYYDKDFNNEADTPDNFQSRRPNTSFCFLDIRSPGLGDTAMYLCATSRDLGGPQHFGDGTRLSIL.

The chain couples TRBV6-2 or TRBV6-3 to TRBJ1-4; 9 nucleotides agree with TRBD1. The CDR3 is 17 amino acids. CDR1 is MNHEY, CDR2 SVGEGT, per germline. Trimming cost V 4 bases and J 5 bases; bases outside gene matches: 11. As DNA, the CDR3 is TGTGCCAGCAGTTCCTATTTGGGGACAGGGACGAATGAAAAACTGTTTTTT. It translates to CASSSYLGTGTNEKLFF.

The V call is TRBV3-1 (or the pseudogene TRBV3-2), the J call TRBJ2-3; tentatively, D is TRBD1 (5 bases). Trimming stripped 1 base from V and 6 bases from J, with 8 bases between. In germline, CDR1 is LGHDT, CDR2 YNNKEL (reference sequence). The CDR3 extends over 13 amino acids. The CDR3 spells CASSQGGLDTQYF. The CDR3 DNA reads as TGTGCCAGCAGCCAAGGGGGCCTGGATACGCAGTATTTT.

The chain employs TRBV29-1 and TRBJ2-1; TRBD1 might be the D (6 bases). The CDR3 spans 15 residues. The germline V gene encodes CDR1 SQVTM and CDR2 ANQGSEA. V lost 0 bases, J lost 9 bases, and 18 bases lay in between. As DNA, the CDR3 is TGCAGCGTTGAAGATCTGCGGACAGAGCCCGCTGAGCAGTTCTTC. Translation: CSVEDLRTEPAEQFF.

J is TRBJ2-1 and V is TRBV7-8, with D possibly being TRBD2 (5 bases). Germline values: CDR1 SGHVS, CDR2 FQNEAQ. The length of the CDR3 is 15 residues. V was cut by 5 bases and J by 3 bases, with 14 bases left in between. CDR3 nucleotides: TGTGCCAGCAGCAACCGGGGTACTGACTACAATGAGCAGTTCTTC. Amino acid sequence: CASSNRGTDYNEQFF. Variable domain in full (rest from reference TRBV7-8 and TRBJ2-1): GAGVSQSPRYKVAKRGQDVALRCDPISGHVSLFWYQQALGQGPEFLTYFQNEAQLDKSGLPSDRFFAERPEGSVSTLKIQRTQQEDSAVYLCASSNRGTDYNEQFFGPGTRLTVL.

This clone came up a few times. The V call is TRBV6-2 or TRBV6-3, the J call TRBJ2-1; 11 bases fit TRBD2. The J segment lost 8 bases and the V segment lost 0 bases, leaving 9 bases of the junction unmatched. CDR1 is MNHEY, CDR2 SVGEGT, per germline. The length of the CDR3 is 17 residues. The CDR3 bases are TGTGCCAGCAGTTACTCCCCGGCTAGCGGGAGGAACGATGAGCAGTTCTTC. It specifies CASSYSPASGRNDEQFF.

This clone has just one count. The sample contains more than one DNA sequence encoding this CDR3. CDR3 sequence (DNA): TGTGCCAGCAGTTTAACAGGCTCCTACGAGCAGTACTTC. Protein sequence: CASSLTGSYEQYF. V gene TRBV28 combines with J gene TRBJ2-7; D is perhaps TRBD1 (5 bases). The CDR3 covers 13 residues. Trimming removed 2 bases from V and 0 bases from J, with 5 bases in between. From germline, CDR1 is MDHEN and CDR2 SYDVKM. The complete variable domain, with remaining parts taken from reference TRBV28 and TRBJ2-7, reads DVKVTQSSRYLVKRTGEKVFLECVQDMDHENMFWYRQDPGLGLRLIYFSYDVKMKEKGDIPEGYSVSREKKERFSLILESASTNQTSMYLCASSLTGSYEQYFGPGTRLTVT.

The rearrangement joins TRBV6-1 to TRBJ2-7; 7 bases fit TRBD2. Per germline, CDR1 MNHNS and CDR2 SASEGT. The ends lost 2 bases at V and 0 bases at J; junction bases unmatched: 4. The CDR3 is made up of 15 amino acids. In nucleotides, the CDR3 is TGTGCCAGCAGTGAACTAGCGGTTGACTCCTACGAGCAGTACTTC. This translates into CASSELAVDSYEQYF.

The CDR3 spells CASSLAGTGTTNYGYTF. The CDR3 DNA is TGCGCCAGCAGCTTGGCCGGGACAGGAACCACCAACTATGGCTACACCTTC. The chain carries TRBV5-1 and TRBJ1-2; 8 bases agree with TRBD1. Germline values: CDR1 SGHRS, CDR2 YFSETQ. V was clipped by 0 bases and J by 2 bases; unmatched bases: 9. The CDR3 loop spans 17 amino acids. The full variable domain, with the rest looked up from reference TRBV5-1 and TRBJ1-2, is KAGVTQTPRYLIKTRGQQVTLSCSPISGHRSVSWYQQTPGQGLQFLFEYFSETQRNKGNFPGRFSGRQFSNSRSEMNVSTLELGDSALYLCASSLAGTGTTNYGYTFGSGTRLTVV.

The chain joins TRBV12-3 or TRBV12-4 to TRBJ1-4, with D unclear. The CDR3 extends over 13 amino acids. V was pared by 7 bases and J by 5 bases, with 11 bases between. CDR3 in DNA: TGTGCCAGCACCCTGAAGAGAAATGAAAAACTGTTTTTT. It specifies CASTLKRNEKLFF.

This clone was seen once. The chain links TRBV18 to TRBJ1-3; perhaps TRBD1 as D (6 bases). CDR1 is KGHSH and CDR2 is LQKENI in the germline V gene. V was pared by 3 bases and J by 4 bases, with 13 bases between. The CDR3 has 15 amino acids. Written as DNA, the CDR3 is TGTGCCAGCTCACCCGATACAGGGAGAGGAAACACCATATATTTT. Translating gives CASSPDTGRGNTIYF.

V gene TRBV6-5 combines with J gene TRBJ1-2, with 10 bases lining up with TRBD1. This CDR3 is 14 amino acids long. The V gene end was trimmed by 6 bases and the J gene end by 7 bases; junction bases not matched to a gene: 8. Looked up from germline, CDR1 is MNHEY and CDR2 is SVGAGI. DNA for the CDR3: TGTGCCAGCAGACGACAGGGGGCGTTTAGTGGCTACACCTTC. Its protein is CASRRQGAFSGYTF.

This clone appeared a single time. The chain recombines TRBV24-1 with TRBJ2-1, with 7 bases lining up with TRBD1. J gave up 0 bases and V 3 bases, and 7 bases lay outside the gene matches. CDR1 is KGHDR and CDR2 is SFDVKD in the germline V gene. The CDR3 consists of 17 residues. The CDR3 loop reads CATSDAGRGSSYNEQFF. The CDR3 nucleotides read TGTGCCACCAGTGATGCGGGCAGGGGGAGCTCCTACAATGAGCAGTTCTTC.

The chain joins TRBV19 to TRBJ1-1; D possibly corresponds to TRBD1 (5 bases). This CDR3 comprises 12 residues. Trimming cost V 4 bases and J 7 bases, with 10 bases left between them. Germline CDR1 LNHDA, CDR2 SQIVND (reference sequence). This chain's CDR3 is CASSTWQGEAFF. The CDR3 DNA is TGTGCCAGTAGTACATGGCAGGGTGAAGCTTTCTTT. Based on the CDR3 plus reference TRBV19 and TRBJ1-1, the full variable domain is DGGITQSPKYLFRKEGQNVTLSCEQNLNHDAMYWYRQDPGQGLRLIYYSQIVNDFQKGDIAEGYSVSREKKESFPLTVTSAQKNPTAFYLCASSTWQGEAFFGQGTRLTVV.

Here the CDR3 DNA reads TGTGCCAGCAAACCCAGGGGAGTTGGCACAGATACGCAGTATTTT. This sequence encodes CASKPRGVGTDTQYF. The gene calls are TRBV6-5 and TRBJ2-3; TRBD1 is a possible D gene (6 bases). The CDR3 is 15 amino acids. The germline V and J ends were trimmed by 7 bases and 1 base, with 15 bases remaining between them. CDR1 is MNHEY, CDR2 SVGAGI, per germline.

V gene TRBV20-1 combines with J gene TRBJ2-1; 9 bases align to TRBD2. The CDR3 contains 14 residues. Trimming cost V 3 bases and J 10 bases; bases outside gene matches: 10. The germline V gene has CDR1 DFQATT and CDR2 SNEGSKA (reference sequence). The CDR3 nucleotides read TGCAGTGCTAGTGTTCGCGGGAGGGCCGGCGAGCAGTTCTTC. It codes for CSASVRGRAGEQFF.

The chain joins TRBV9 to TRBJ2-3, with 8 bases that match TRBD2. CDR1 and CDR2 from the germline V gene are SGDLS and YYNGEE. V lost 3 bases to trimming and J lost 1 base; unmatched junction nucleotides: 7. The CDR3 is 16 residues long. CDR3 bases: TGTGCCAGCAGCGGGACAGCGGGGGTTGGCACAGATACGCAGTATTTT. This encodes CASSGTAGVGTDTQYF.